This TCR beta chain comes out of a study of human T cells and chemical hapten exposure. As for the study in general: Predominantly women, the patients had alopecia areata, totalis or universalis. Largely, small differences in pooled library volume made per-sample TCR yields vary. Findings and limits, study-wide: Expanded TCRs grouped into significantly more large CDR3 similarity clusters than controls produced.

Regarding this clonotype: Its antigen is currently unknown.

Each CDR3 protein gets one entry after TCRdb re-called the RACE reads with MiXCR. The sample has roughly 100,000 distinct CDR3 sequences, 11% seen once; the top ten hold under 3.5%. Described time point: pre-sensitization, week 0. As to treatment: therapeutic diphenylcyclopropenone sensitization with weekly scalp DPC. The sequence was obtained from a woman aged 60-70 years with alopecia areata. Some clones in this sample may be carry-over from other donors' samples. Here the sequenced sample was whole blood, taken in connection with sensitization to the hapten diphenylcyclopropenone (DPC).

CDR3 DNA sequence: TGCAGCGTTGAGGGACAGGGGAACCCATGGGGGACCCAGTACTTC. Its protein is CSVEGQGNPWGTQYF. This chain links TRBV29-1 with TRBJ2-5; TRBD1 matches at 10 bases. The trim removed 3 bases at V and 7 bases at J, leaving 11 bases unmatched. The CDR3 spans 15 residues. The V gene's germline CDR1 is SQVTM and CDR2 ANQGSEA.